Presented here are 19 T cell receptor beta chains from one specimen sequenced in a study of T cells after posttransplantation cyclophosphamide. Sequenced by immunoSEQ multiplex PCR; TCRdb stores in-frame clones only, minus some. The repertoire consists of under 30,000 clones, none detected only once. The sample taken for sequencing was PBMCs. Receptor source: a woman aged 55-75 years in good health, CMV-negative, and a related stem cell transplant donor.

In this sample, this clone turned up a few times. This sequence joins TRBV12-3 or TRBV12-4 and TRBJ2-6, with D uncertain. V lost 5 bases and J 0 bases, leaving 8 bases between the germline ends. The length of the CDR3 is 15 residues. The CDR3 nucleotides read TGTGCCAGCAGTCCCCAGTACTCTGGGGCCAACGTCCTGACTTTC. Translating it yields CASSPQYSGANVLTF.

The table lists this clone with many counts. The chain couples TRBV6-4 to TRBJ2-2, with TRBD2 identical over 8 bases. Germline CDR1 is MRHNA and CDR2 is SNTAGT. With 6 bases clipped from V and 3 bases from J, the junction kept 9 bases outside the gene matches. The CDR3 extends over 16 amino acids. Here the CDR3 DNA reads TGTGCCAGCAGCCCCTACCTAGCGGGCTACACCGGGGAGCTGTTTTTT. Encoded protein: CASSPYLAGYTGELFF.

In its sample, this clone was seen many times. The chain recombines TRBV19 with TRBJ2-2, with TRBD2 identical over 11 bases. CDR3 length: 17 residues. Germline V gives CDR1 LNHDA, CDR2 SQIVND (reference sequence). With 7 bases clipped from V and 3 bases from J, the junction kept 10 bases outside the gene matches. The CDR3 DNA is TGTGCCAGTACCCCATATCTAGCGGGGGGAGACACCGGGGAGCTGTTTTTT. Protein: CASTPYLAGGDTGELFF.

This clone has at least ten counts. Other DNA sequences within the sample encode an identical CDR3. The J gene is TRBJ2-7, the V gene TRBV2, with D possibly matching TRBD2 (6 bases). Looked up from germline, CDR1 is SNHLY and CDR2 is FYNNEI. The CDR3 runs 12 residues. V shed 7 bases and J shed 0 bases, with 7 bases lying between them. CDR3 bases: TGTGCCAGCACGCGGGACTCCTACGAGCAGTACTTC. Protein sequence: CASTRDSYEQYF.

This clone was seen at least ten times. The V and J genes are TRBV5-6 and TRBJ1-1; 7 bases are shared with TRBD1. From germline, CDR1 is SGHDT and CDR2 YYEEEE. J lost 2 bases, V lost 2 bases, and 3 bases had no gene match. The CDR3 is 14 residues long. The CDR3, as DNA: TGTGCCAGCAGCTTAAGGGGGCTCAACACTGAAGCTTTCTTT. Its translation is CASSLRGLNTEAFF.

Only a few counts were recorded for this clone. The V gene is TRBV30, the J gene TRBJ2-4; TRBD2 is a possible D gene (6 bases). Trimming cost V 4 bases and J 1 base, with 8 bases left between them. From germline, CDR1 is GTSNPN and CDR2 SVGIG (reference sequence). The CDR3 length is 13 residues. The CDR3 loop is CAWTLAAKNIQYF. The CDR3 DNA sequence: TGTGCCTGGACGCTAGCGGCCAAAAACATTCAGTACTTC.

The rearrangement joins TRBV9 to TRBJ1-1; the D gene is possibly TRBD1 (5 bases). The V end lost 1 base, the J end lost 6 bases, and 19 bases lay between the germline ends. The CDR3 is 16 amino acids. The germline V gene has CDR1 SGDLS and CDR2 YYNGEE. The CDR3 loop is CASSVRSGSDKSEAFF. The CDR3 DNA sequence: TGTGCCAGCAGCGTACGCTCAGGGAGCGATAAGTCTGAAGCTTTCTTT.

V gene TRBV6-2 or TRBV6-3 combines with J gene TRBJ2-3; D not resolved. This CDR3 has 15 amino acids. The germline V and J ends were trimmed by 6 bases and 2 bases, with 15 bases remaining between them. Germline lookup yields CDR1 MNHEY and CDR2 SVGEGT. CDR3: CASRQWAAYTDTQYF. CDR3 in DNA: TGTGCCAGCAGACAGTGGGCCGCGTACACAGATACGCAGTATTTT.

This clone was picked up many times. The chain couples TRBV10-2 to TRBJ1-1; D possibly corresponds to TRBD1 (5 bases). CDR1 is WSHSY and CDR2 is SAAADI in the germline V gene. The CDR3 totals 15 residues. Trimming took 7 bases from V and 1 from J, leaving 16 bases between them. The CDR3 region has the DNA TGCGCCAGCATTAGGACAAGGACGGGGAACACTGAAGCTTTCTTT. This sequence encodes CASIRTRTGNTEAFF.

There are a few counts of this clone. The rearrangement joins TRBV9 to TRBJ1-1; D is possibly TRBD1 (5 bases). V was cut by 4 bases and J by 1 base, with 14 bases left in between. The CDR3 length is 15 residues. From germline, CDR1 is SGDLS and CDR2 YYNGEE. The CDR3 spells CASSPSGGGNTEAFF. Here the CDR3 DNA reads TGTGCCAGCAGCCCCTCTGGGGGGGGGAACACTGAAGCTTTCTTT.

This clone occurred many times. V gene TRBV5-1 combines with J gene TRBJ1-3; D not resolved. The CDR3 is 16 amino acids. With 0 bases removed from V and 0 bases from J, the gap between germline ends came to 10 bases. Looked up from germline, CDR1 is SGHRS and CDR2 is YFSETQ. Here the CDR3 reads CASSLGQIPSGNTIYF. DNA for the CDR3: TGCGCCAGCAGCTTGGGCCAGATCCCCTCTGGAAACACCATATATTTT. Drawing the rest from reference TRBV5-1 and TRBJ1-3, the complete variable domain is KAGVTQTPRYLIKTRGQQVTLSCSPISGHRSVSWYQQTPGQGLQFLFEYFSETQRNKGNFPGRFSGRQFSNSRSEMNVSTLELGDSALYLCASSLGQIPSGNTIYFGEGSWLTVV.

Many counts were recorded for this clone. A read error is possible here, since a much larger clone lies one base away. V and J are TRBV10-3 and TRBJ1-2; D is perhaps TRBD1 (5 bases). CDR1 and CDR2 from the germline V gene are ENHRY and SYGVKD. This CDR3 is 14 amino acids long. As DNA, the CDR3 is TGTGCCATCAGTGAGTCGGGCAGGGCCTATCGCTACACCTTC. Protein product: CAISESGRAYRYTF.

The table lists this clone with many counts. CDR3 region: CASSFLRGPIGNTIYF. For the CDR3, the DNA is TGTGCCAGCAGTTTTTTGAGGGGGCCTATTGGAAACACCATATATTTT. V and J are TRBV28 and TRBJ1-3, with 7 positions matching TRBD1. CDR3 length equals 16 residues. Germline assignment: CDR1 MDHEN and CDR2 SYDVKM. J was trimmed by 3 bases and V by 3 bases; bases with no gene match: 8.

This clone was seen more than once but under ten times. This chain uses TRBV7-3 with TRBJ2-4; 10 bases agree with TRBD2. V dropped 2 bases and J dropped 1; count of bases not matched to a gene: 17. This CDR3 is built from 21 residues. Germline-derived CDR1 and CDR2 are SGHTA and FQGTGA. CDR3 residues: CASSLVSSGSGFAMAKNIQYF. CDR3 sequence (DNA): TGTGCCAGCAGCTTAGTTTCTAGCGGGAGTGGATTCGCGATGGCCAAAAACATTCAGTACTTC.

This clone has only a few counts. CDR3 loop: CASSNDRANYGYTF. The DNA for the CDR3 is TGTGCCAGCAGTAATGACAGAGCAAACTATGGCTACACCTTC. The J gene is TRBJ1-2, the V gene TRBV12-3 or TRBV12-4; D is possibly TRBD1 (5 bases). V dropped 5 bases and J dropped 2 bases, with 12 bases sitting between them. This CDR3 is built from 14 residues.

This clone was counted ten times or more. The rearrangement joins TRBV7-9 to TRBJ2-1, with 11 bases lining up with TRBD1. Trimming cost V 5 bases and J 8 bases; bases outside gene matches: 8. CDR3 length: 15 residues. From germline, CDR1 is SEHNR and CDR2 FQNEAQ (reference sequence). This CDR3 is CASSVGQGAAHEQFF. CDR3 DNA sequence: TGTGCCAGCAGCGTAGGACAGGGGGCAGCCCATGAGCAGTTCTTC.

This clone was observed at least ten times. The genes are TRBV6-2 or TRBV6-3 and TRBJ1-5, with D unresolved. The germline V gene has CDR1 MNHEY and CDR2 SVGEGT. Trimming pared 7 bases from V and 5 bases from J, leaving 12 bases between. The CDR3 runs 13 residues. The CDR3 loop is CASKGFGYQPQHF. In nucleotides, the CDR3 is TGTGCCAGCAAAGGTTTTGGCTATCAGCCCCAGCATTTT.

This clone was counted many times. V is TRBV7-9 and J is TRBJ1-1; D not resolved. Deletions cut 2 bases from V and 1 base from J, with 8 bases between. This CDR3 region has 14 residues. CDR1 is SEHNR, CDR2 FQNEAQ, per germline (reference sequence). The CDR3 loop reads CASSLQATNTEAFF. DNA for the CDR3: TGTGCCAGCAGCTTACAAGCGACGAACACTGAAGCTTTCTTT. The full variable domain, completed using reference TRBV7-9 and TRBJ1-1, is DTGVSQNPRHKITKRGQNVTFRCDPISEHNRLYWYRQTLGQGPEFLTYFQNEAQLEKSRLLSDRFSAERPKGSFSTLEIQRTEQGDSAMYLCASSLQATNTEAFFGQGTRLTVV.

This clone was recorded many times. The chain employs TRBV28 and TRBJ1-2; D gene ambiguous. V lost 2 bases, J lost 1 base, and 5 bases lay in between. Per germline, CDR1 MDHEN and CDR2 SYDVKM. The CDR3 runs to 13 residues. CDR3 nucleotide sequence: TGTGCCAGCAGTTTAGGACTTAACTATGGCTACACCTTC. Translation: CASSLGLNYGYTF.